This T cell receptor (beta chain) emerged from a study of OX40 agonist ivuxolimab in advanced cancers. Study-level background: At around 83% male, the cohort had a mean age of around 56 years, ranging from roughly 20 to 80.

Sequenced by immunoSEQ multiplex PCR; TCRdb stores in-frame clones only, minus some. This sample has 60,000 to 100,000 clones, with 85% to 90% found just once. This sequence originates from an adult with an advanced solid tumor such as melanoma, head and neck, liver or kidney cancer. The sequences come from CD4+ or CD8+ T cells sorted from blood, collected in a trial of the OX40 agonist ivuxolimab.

The CDR3 DNA is TGTGCCATCAGTGAGGGACTAGCGGGAACATATGAGCAGTTCTTC. Protein sequence: CAISEGLAGTYEQFF. The chain has TRBV10-3 and TRBJ2-1; 12 positions match TRBD2. This CDR3 is built from 15 residues. CDR1 and CDR2 from the germline V gene are ENHRY and SYGVKD. The V and J ends lost 2 bases and 8 bases, in that order; junction bases with no gene match: 4.